Each of the 18 T cell receptor beta chains below was sequenced from the same sample in a study of cytomegalovirus exposure and HLA in healthy donors. PCR employed 60 Vbeta and 13 Jbeta primers. Assay: immunoSEQ multiplex PCR; the TCRdb copy retains only in-frame clones and omits some. Of 150,000 to 200,000 clones in the sample, about 88% were seen once. The source material was PBMCs. The receptors come from a woman between 18 and 30 years old in good health and CMV-seronegative.

The rearrangement links TRBV7-9 to TRBJ2-3; 7 bases align to TRBD2. There are 15 residues in the CDR3. Germline CDR1 and CDR2: SEHNR and FQNEAQ (reference sequence). Trimming at V came to 2 bases and at J to 2 bases, leaving 4 bases not matched to a gene. For the CDR3, the DNA is TGTGCCAGCAGCTTACCTAGCGGAAACACAGATACGCAGTATTTT. It yields the protein CASSLPSGNTDTQYF.

The chain combines TRBV6-1 with TRBJ2-5; 10 nucleotides line up with TRBD2. Germline V gene sequence: CDR1 MNHNS, CDR2 SASEGT. The CDR3 runs to 16 residues. The V and J ends lost 1 base and 5 bases, in that order; junction bases with no gene match: 7. CDR3 amino acids: CASSEELTSGDETQYF. The DNA for the CDR3 is TGTGCCAGCAGTGAAGAATTAACTAGCGGGGACGAGACCCAGTACTTC.

This chain connects TRBV18 to TRBJ1-6; TRBD1 matches at 8 bases. The CDR3 spans 18 residues. Germline trimming cut 0 bases from V and 0 bases from J; bases unmatched to any gene: 4. Germline loops: CDR1 KGHSH, CDR2 LQKENI. DNA for the CDR3: TGTGCCAGCTCACCACCCGGGACAGGCAGCTCCTATAATTCACCCCTCCACTTT. Translated, it gives CASSPPGTGSSYNSPLHF.

The chain couples TRBV4-3 to TRBJ2-5, with D perhaps matching TRBD1 (6 bases). From germline, CDR1 is LGHNA and CDR2 YSLEER. The CDR3 is 15 amino acids. V was trimmed by 0 bases and J by 5 bases, leaving 13 bases between them. Here the CDR3 DNA reads TGCGCCAGCAGCCAAGACAGAACAGGGTACGAGACCCAGTACTTC. This translates into CASSQDRTGYETQYF.

The gene calls are TRBV11-1 and TRBJ1-2, with D maybe TRBD1 (5 bases). CDR1 SGHAT and CDR2 FQDESV come from the germline V gene (reference sequence). Trimming cost V 5 bases and J 8 bases, with 15 bases left between them. There are 13 residues in the CDR3. The CDR3 spells CASSLGAERGYTF. The CDR3 coding sequence is TGTGCCAGCAGCCTAGGGGCAGAACGAGGCTACACCTTC.

This sequence joins TRBV2 and TRBJ1-1; no reliable D call. Germline CDR1 reads SNHLY; CDR2 reads FYNNEI. The CDR3 loop spans 12 amino acids. The V end lost 2 bases, the J end lost 6 bases, and 7 bases lay between the germline ends. The CDR3: CASSERRPEAFF. CDR3 bases: TGTGCCAGCAGTGAACGGCGGCCTGAAGCTTTCTTT.

This chain links TRBV18 with TRBJ1-4; D might be TRBD1 (6 bases). The germline V gene encodes CDR1 KGHSH and CDR2 LQKENI. Trimming left V 2 bases short and J 8 bases short, with 12 bases between. This CDR3 has 14 amino acids. This chain's CDR3 is CASSPWTASEKLFF. CDR3 sequence (DNA): TGTGCCAGCTCACCATGGACAGCGTCCGAAAAACTGTTTTTT. The entire variable domain, with the rest obtained from reference TRBV18 and TRBJ1-4, is as follows: NAGVMQNPRHLVRRRGQEARLRCSPMKGHSHVYWYRQLPEEGLKFMVYLQKENIIDESGMPKERFSAEFPKEGPSILRIQQVVRGDSAAYFCASSPWTASEKLFFGSGTQLSVL.

This CDR3 reads CASSPFGNTIYF. In nucleotides, the CDR3 is TGTGCCAGCAGTCCTTTTGGAAACACCATATATTTT. The chain has TRBV9 and TRBJ1-3; D is unclear. CDR1 is SGDLS, CDR2 YYNGEE, per germline. Trimming shortened V by 5 bases and J by 3 bases, and 6 bases separated the two germline ends. The CDR3 has 12 amino acids.

This clone occurred once. The CDR3 DNA is TGTGCCAGCAGCCCTAGGCTCTACAATGAGCAGTTCTTC. It yields the protein CASSPRLYNEQFF. The genes are TRBV11-2 and TRBJ2-1; the D is unclear. V lost 5 bases and J 3 bases, leaving 8 bases between the germline ends. The CDR3 consists of 13 residues. Germline assignment: CDR1 SGHAT and CDR2 FQNNGV.

The rearrangement joins TRBV25-1 to TRBJ2-2; 9 positions match TRBD2. The germline gives CDR1 MGHDK, CDR2 SYGVNS. This CDR3 contains 14 residues. V gave up 4 bases and J gave up 7 bases; unmatched junction bases: 4. CDR3 protein: CASSGGRDDGELFF. DNA for the CDR3: TGTGCCAGCAGTGGCGGGAGGGATGACGGGGAGCTGTTTTTT.

The CDR3 reads CASSRYSGELFF. CDR3 coding DNA: TGTGCCAGCTCACGCTACTCCGGGGAGCTGTTTTTT. The rearrangement joins TRBV18 to TRBJ2-2, with D unclear. CDR1 is KGHSH, CDR2 LQKENI, per germline. The CDR3 extends over 12 amino acids. V lost 4 bases to trimming and J lost 6 bases, with 6 bases between them. The full variable domain, its missing parts supplied by reference TRBV18 and TRBJ2-2, is NAGVMQNPRHLVRRRGQEARLRCSPMKGHSHVYWYRQLPEEGLKFMVYLQKENIIDESGMPKERFSAEFPKEGPSILRIQQVVRGDSAAYFCASSRYSGELFFGEGSRLTVL.

This chain connects TRBV4-1 to TRBJ1-5; D is ambiguous. Trimming left V 1 base short and J 4 bases short, with 5 bases between. From germline, CDR1 is MGHRA and CDR2 YSYEKL. The CDR3 spans 13 residues. CDR3 loop: CASSQGRNQPQHF. The CDR3 DNA is TGCGCCAGCAGCCAAGGGAGGAATCAGCCCCAGCATTTT.

The CDR3 DNA sequence: TGTGCCTGGAGGAGAGCCCGGGCAGATACGCAGTATTTT. It codes for CAWRRARADTQYF. The rearrangement joins TRBV30 to TRBJ2-3; no definite D call. The V gene lost 3 bases and the J gene lost 4 bases, with 11 bases spanning the gap. Germline V gene data show CDR1 as GTSNPN and CDR2 as SVGIG (reference sequence). The CDR3 is 13 residues long. The variable domain in full, with the rest retrieved from reference TRBV30 and TRBJ2-3, is SQTIHQWPATLVQPVGSPLSLECTVEGTSNPNLYWYRQAAGRGLQLLFYSVGIGQISSEVPQNLSASRPQDRQFILSSKKLLLSDSGFYLCAWRRARADTQYFGPGTRLTVL.

The V and J genes are TRBV6-5 and TRBJ1-1; a weak D match, TRBD1 (5 bases). The CDR3 has 13 residues. In germline, CDR1 is MNHEY, CDR2 SVGAGI. The ends were cut back, 5 bases at V and 10 bases at J, with 17 bases in the middle. Here the CDR3 DNA reads TGTGCCAGCAGTGAACGAGCGTTCCAGGGAGCTTTCTTT. Translating gives CASSERAFQGAFF.

DNA for the CDR3: TGCGCCAGCAGCCAAGGCGACAGGGGAGGAACAGATACGCAGTATTTT. It encodes CASSQGDRGGTDTQYF. The chain uses TRBV4-1 and TRBJ2-3, with TRBD1 matching 8 bases. The germline CDR1 and CDR2 sequences are MGHRA and YSYEKL. The CDR3 totals 16 residues. Trimming cost V 1 base and J 3 bases; bases outside gene matches: 6.

This clone has only one observation. The V and J genes are TRBV2 and TRBJ1-5; D may be TRBD1 (5 bases). Germline V gene data show CDR1 as SNHLY and CDR2 as FYNNEI. CDR3 size: 13 residues. Trimming stripped 6 bases from V and 7 bases from J, with 13 bases between. This CDR3 reads CASSGQGGQPQHF. DNA of the CDR3: TGTGCCAGCAGCGGCCAGGGTGGACAGCCCCAGCATTTT. Complete variable domain (other parts from reference TRBV2 and TRBJ1-5): EPEVTQTPSHQVTQMGQEVILRCVPISNHLYFYWYRQILGQKVEFLVSFYNNEISEKSEIFDDQFSVERPDGSNFTLKIRSTKLEDSAMYFCASSGQGGQPQHFGDGTRLSIL.

This chain uses TRBV7-9 with TRBJ1-1; D gene uncertain. Deletions cut 6 bases from V and 8 bases from J, with 10 bases between. The germline gives CDR1 SEHNR, CDR2 FQNEAQ (reference sequence). There are 11 residues in the CDR3. The CDR3 bases are TGTGCCAGCAGTCGTCTACAGGAAGCTTTCTTT. Its protein is CASSRLQEAFF.

The chain links TRBV19 to TRBJ2-2; the D is unclear. V was cut by 3 bases and J by 4 bases, with 9 bases left in between. CDR1 and CDR2 from the germline V gene are LNHDA and SQIVND (reference sequence). The CDR3 contains 14 residues. The CDR3 loop reads CASSIEFPTGELFF. For the CDR3, the DNA is TGTGCCAGTAGTATTGAGTTTCCCACCGGGGAGCTGTTTTTT.